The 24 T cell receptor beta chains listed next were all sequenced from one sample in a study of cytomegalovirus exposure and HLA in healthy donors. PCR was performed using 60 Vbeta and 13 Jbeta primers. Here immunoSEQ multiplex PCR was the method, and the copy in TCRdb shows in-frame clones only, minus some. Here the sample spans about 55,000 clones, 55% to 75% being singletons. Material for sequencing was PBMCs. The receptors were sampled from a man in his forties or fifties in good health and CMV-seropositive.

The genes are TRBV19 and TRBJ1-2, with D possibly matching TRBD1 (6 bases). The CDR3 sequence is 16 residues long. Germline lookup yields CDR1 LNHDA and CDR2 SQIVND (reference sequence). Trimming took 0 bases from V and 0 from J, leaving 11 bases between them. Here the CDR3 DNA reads TGTGCCAGTAGTATAGATTCAGGGGAGCCTAACTATGGCTACACCTTC. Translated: CASSIDSGEPNYGYTF. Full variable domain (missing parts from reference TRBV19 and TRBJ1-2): DGGITQSPKYLFRKEGQNVTLSCEQNLNHDAMYWYRQDPGQGLRLIYYSQIVNDFQKGDIAEGYSVSREKKESFPLTVTSAQKNPTAFYLCASSIDSGEPNYGYTFGSGTRLTVV.

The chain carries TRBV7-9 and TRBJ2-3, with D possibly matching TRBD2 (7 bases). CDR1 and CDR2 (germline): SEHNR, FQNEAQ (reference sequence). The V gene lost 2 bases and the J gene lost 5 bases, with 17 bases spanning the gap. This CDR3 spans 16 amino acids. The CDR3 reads CASSLREGGAKDTQYF. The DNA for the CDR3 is TGTGCCAGCAGCTTAAGGGAAGGGGGGGCCAAAGATACGCAGTATTTT.

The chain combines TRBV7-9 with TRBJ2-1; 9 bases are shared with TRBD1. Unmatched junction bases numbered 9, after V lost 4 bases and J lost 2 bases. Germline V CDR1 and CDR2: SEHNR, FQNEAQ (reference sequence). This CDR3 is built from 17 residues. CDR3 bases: TGTGCCAGCAGCTCCATCAGGGACAGGGTCACCTACAATGAGCAGTTCTTC. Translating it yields CASSSIRDRVTYNEQFF.

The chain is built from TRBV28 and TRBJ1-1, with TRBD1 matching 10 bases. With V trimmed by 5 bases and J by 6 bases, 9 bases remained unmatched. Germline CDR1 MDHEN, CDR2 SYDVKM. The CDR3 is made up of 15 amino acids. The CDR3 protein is CASSVPGQGTPEAFF. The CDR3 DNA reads TGTGCCAGCAGTGTCCCGGGACAGGGGACTCCTGAAGCTTTCTTT.

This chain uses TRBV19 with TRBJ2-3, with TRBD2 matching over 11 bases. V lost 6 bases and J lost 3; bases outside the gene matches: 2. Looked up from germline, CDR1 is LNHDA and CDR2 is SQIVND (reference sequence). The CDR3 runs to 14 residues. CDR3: CASRTSGATDTQYF. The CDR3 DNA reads TGTGCCAGTAGGACTAGCGGGGCAACAGATACGCAGTATTTT.

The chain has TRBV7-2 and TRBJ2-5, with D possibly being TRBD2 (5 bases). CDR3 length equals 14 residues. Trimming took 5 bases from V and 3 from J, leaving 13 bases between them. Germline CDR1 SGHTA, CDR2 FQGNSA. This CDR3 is CASSVEMTKETQYF. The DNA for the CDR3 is TGTGCCAGCAGCGTAGAAATGACTAAAGAGACCCAGTACTTC.

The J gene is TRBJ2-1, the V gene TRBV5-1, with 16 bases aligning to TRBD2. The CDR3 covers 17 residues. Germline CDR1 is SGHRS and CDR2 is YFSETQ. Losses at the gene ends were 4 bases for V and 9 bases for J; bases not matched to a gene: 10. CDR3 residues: CASSNPGTSGGAAEQFF. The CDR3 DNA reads TGCGCCAGCAGCAACCCCGGGACTAGCGGGGGGGCCGCTGAGCAGTTCTTC.

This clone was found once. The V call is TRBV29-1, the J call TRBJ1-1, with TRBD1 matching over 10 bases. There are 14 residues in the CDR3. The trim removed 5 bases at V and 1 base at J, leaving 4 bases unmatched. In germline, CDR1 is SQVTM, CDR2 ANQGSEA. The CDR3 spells CSVRQGAENTEAFF. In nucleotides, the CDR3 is TGCAGCGTTAGACAGGGGGCTGAGAACACTGAAGCTTTCTTT.

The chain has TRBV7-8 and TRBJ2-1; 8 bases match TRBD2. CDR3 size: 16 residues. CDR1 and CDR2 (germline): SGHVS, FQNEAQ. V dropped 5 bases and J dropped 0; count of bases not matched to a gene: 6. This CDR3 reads CASSQSGGASYNEQFF. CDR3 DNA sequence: TGTGCCAGCAGCCAAAGCGGGGGTGCCTCCTACAATGAGCAGTTCTTC.

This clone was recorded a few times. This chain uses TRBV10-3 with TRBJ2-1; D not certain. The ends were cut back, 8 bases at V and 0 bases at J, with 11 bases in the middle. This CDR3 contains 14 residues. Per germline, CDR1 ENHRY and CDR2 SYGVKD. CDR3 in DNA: TGTGCCATCGGGCCCAGAGACTCCTACAATGAGCAGTTCTTC. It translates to CAIGPRDSYNEQFF.

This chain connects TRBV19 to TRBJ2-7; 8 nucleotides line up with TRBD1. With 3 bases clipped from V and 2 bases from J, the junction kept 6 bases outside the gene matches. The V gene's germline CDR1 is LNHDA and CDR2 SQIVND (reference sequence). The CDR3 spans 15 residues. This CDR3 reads CASSISGTGPYEQYF. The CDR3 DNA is TGTGCCAGTAGTATTTCCGGGACAGGTCCCTACGAGCAGTACTTC.

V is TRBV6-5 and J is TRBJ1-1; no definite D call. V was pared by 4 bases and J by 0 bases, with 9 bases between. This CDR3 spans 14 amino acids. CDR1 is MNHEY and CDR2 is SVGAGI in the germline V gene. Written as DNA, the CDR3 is TGTGCCAGCAGTTCTAGGTTTATGAACACTGAAGCTTTCTTT. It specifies CASSSRFMNTEAFF.

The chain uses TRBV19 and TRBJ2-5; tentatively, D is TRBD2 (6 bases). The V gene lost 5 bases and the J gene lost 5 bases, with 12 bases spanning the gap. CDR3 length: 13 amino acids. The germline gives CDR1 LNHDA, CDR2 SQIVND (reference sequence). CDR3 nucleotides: TGTGCCAGTAGTCCCACGGGGGTGGAGACCCAGTACTTC. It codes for CASSPTGVETQYF.

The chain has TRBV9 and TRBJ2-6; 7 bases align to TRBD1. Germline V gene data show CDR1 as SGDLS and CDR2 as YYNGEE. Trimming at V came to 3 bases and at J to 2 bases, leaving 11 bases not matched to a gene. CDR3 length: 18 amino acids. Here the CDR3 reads CASSAYRTDRAGANVLTF. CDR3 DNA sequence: TGTGCCAGCAGCGCATATAGAACTGACAGGGCTGGGGCCAACGTCCTGACTTTC.

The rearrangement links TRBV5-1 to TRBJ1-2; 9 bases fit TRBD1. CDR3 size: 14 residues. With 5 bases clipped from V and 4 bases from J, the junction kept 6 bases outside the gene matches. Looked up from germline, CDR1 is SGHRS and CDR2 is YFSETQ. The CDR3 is CASRRDRVGYGYTF. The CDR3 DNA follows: TGCGCCAGCAGACGGGACAGGGTCGGCTATGGCTACACCTTC.

The CDR3, as DNA: TGTGCCAGCAGCGAAAGTCAGCAAGAGACCCAGTACTTC. Its translation: CASSESQQETQYF. The rearrangement links TRBV7-3 to TRBJ2-5, with D unclear. This CDR3 has 13 amino acids. In germline, CDR1 is SGHTA, CDR2 FQGTGA. The V end was cut by 5 bases, the J end by 2 bases, with 9 bases between.

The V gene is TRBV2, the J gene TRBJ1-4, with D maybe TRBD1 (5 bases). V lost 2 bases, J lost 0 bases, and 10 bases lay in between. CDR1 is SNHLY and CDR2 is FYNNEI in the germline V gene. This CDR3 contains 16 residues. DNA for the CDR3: TGTGCCAGCAGTGAAACTACCAGGGCAACTAATGAAAAACTGTTTTTT. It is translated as CASSETTRATNEKLFF.

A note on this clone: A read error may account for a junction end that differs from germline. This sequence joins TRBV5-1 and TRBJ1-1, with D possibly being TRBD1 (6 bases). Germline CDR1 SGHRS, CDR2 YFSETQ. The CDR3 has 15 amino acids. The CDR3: CASSLGATMNTEAFF. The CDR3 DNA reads TGCGCCAGCAGTTTGGGGGCCACCATGAACACTGAAGCTTTCTTT.

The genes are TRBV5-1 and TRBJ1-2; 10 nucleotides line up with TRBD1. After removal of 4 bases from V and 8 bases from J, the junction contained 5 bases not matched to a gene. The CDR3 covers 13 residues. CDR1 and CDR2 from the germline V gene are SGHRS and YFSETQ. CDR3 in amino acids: CASSTGQGEGYTF. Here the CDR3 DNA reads TGCGCCAGCAGCACCGGACAGGGGGAGGGCTACACCTTC.

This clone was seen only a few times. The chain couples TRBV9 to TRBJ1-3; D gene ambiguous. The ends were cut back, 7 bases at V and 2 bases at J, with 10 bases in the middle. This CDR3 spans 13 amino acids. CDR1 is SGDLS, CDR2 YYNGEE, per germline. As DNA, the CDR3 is TGTGCCAGCGGGGAGGGAACTGGAAACACCATATATTTT. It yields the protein CASGEGTGNTIYF.

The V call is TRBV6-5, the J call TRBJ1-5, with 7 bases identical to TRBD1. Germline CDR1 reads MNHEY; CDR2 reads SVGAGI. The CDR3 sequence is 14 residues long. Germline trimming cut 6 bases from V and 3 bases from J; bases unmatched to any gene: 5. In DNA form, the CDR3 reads TGTGCCAGCAGCCAGACAGGGTTCAATCAGCCCCAGCATTTT. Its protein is CASSQTGFNQPQHF.

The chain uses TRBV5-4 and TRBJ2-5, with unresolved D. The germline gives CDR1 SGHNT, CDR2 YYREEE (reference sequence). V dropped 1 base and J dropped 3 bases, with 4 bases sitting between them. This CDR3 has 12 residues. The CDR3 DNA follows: TGTGCCAGCAGCTTGCCAGAAGAGACCCAGTACTTC. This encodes CASSLPEETQYF.

CDR3 sequence reads: CASSPRPTGAGETQYF. CDR3 sequence (DNA): TGTGCCAGCAGCCCACGCCCGACAGGGGCAGGGGAGACCCAGTACTTC. The chain combines TRBV7-9 with TRBJ2-5; 8 nucleotides match TRBD1. V lost 5 bases and J lost 5; bases outside the gene matches: 13. The CDR3 loop spans 16 amino acids. Germline CDR1 and CDR2: SEHNR and FQNEAQ (reference sequence). The variable domain in full, completed from reference TRBV7-9 and TRBJ2-5, reads DTGVSQNPRHKITKRGQNVTFRCDPISEHNRLYWYRQTLGQGPEFLTYFQNEAQLEKSRLLSDRFSAERPKGSFSTLEIQRTEQGDSAMYLCASSPRPTGAGETQYFGPGTRLLVL.

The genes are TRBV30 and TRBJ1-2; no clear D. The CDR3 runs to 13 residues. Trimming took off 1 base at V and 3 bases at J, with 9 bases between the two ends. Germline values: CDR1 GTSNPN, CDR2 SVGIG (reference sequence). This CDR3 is CAWSGATDYGYTF. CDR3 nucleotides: TGTGCCTGGAGTGGGGCAACTGACTATGGCTACACCTTC.